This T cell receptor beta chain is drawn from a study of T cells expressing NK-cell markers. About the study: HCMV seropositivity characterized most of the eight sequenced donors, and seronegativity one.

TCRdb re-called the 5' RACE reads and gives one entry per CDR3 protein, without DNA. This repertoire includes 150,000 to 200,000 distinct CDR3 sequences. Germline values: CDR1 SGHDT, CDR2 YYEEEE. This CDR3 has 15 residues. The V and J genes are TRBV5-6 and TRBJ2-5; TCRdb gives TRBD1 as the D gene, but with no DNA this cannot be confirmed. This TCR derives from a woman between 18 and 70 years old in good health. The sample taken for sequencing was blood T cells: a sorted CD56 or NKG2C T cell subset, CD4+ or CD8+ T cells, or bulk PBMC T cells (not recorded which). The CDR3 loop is CASSPAPDRAETQYF.